This T cell receptor beta chain stems from a study of control samples from healthy donors and cancer patients. J was trimmed by 1 base and V by 6 bases; bases with no gene match: 9. Germline V gene sequence: CDR1 LNHDA, CDR2 SQIVND (reference sequence). There are 15 residues in the CDR3. Sequencing used immunoSEQ multiplex PCR; TCRdb keeps in-frame clones, though not all of them. Of about 70,000 clones in the sample, about 89% are singletons; the top ten hold 2% to 2.5%. V is TRBV19 and J is TRBJ2-7, with TRBD1 matching 7 bases. Sequencing input: PBMCs. This clonotype originated in a woman aged 50 to 60 with head and neck cancer. In nucleotides, the CDR3 is TGTGCCAGTAGCCCGGGTGGCAGGGGGTCCTACGAGCAGTACTTC. Its translation is CASSPGGRGSYEQYF.